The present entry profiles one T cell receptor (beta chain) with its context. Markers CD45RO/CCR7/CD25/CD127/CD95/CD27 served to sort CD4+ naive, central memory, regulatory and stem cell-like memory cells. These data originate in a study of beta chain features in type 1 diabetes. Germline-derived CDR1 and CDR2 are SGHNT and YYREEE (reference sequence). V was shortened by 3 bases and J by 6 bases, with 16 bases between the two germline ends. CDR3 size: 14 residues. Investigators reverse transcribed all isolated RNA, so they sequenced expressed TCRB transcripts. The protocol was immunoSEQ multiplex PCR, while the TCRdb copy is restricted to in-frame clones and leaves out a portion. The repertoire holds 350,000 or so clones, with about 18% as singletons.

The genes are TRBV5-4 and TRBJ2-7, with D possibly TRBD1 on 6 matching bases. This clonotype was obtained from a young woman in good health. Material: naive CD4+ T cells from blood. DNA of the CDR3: TGTGCCAGCAGCTGGACCGGGACACCGGCCGAGCAGTACTTC. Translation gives CASSWTGTPAEQYF.